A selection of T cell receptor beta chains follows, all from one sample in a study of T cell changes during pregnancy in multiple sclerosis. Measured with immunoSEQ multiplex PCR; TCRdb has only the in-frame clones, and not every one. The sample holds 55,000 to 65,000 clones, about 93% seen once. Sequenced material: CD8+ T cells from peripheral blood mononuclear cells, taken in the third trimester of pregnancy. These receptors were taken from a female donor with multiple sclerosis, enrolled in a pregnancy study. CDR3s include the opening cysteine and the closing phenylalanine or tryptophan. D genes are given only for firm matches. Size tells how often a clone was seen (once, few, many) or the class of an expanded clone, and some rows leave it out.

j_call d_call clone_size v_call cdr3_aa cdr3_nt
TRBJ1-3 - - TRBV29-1 CSVGGRGNTIYF TGCAGCGTTGGAGGCCGGGGAAACACCATATATTTT
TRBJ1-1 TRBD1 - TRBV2 CASGQGWDTEAFF TGTGCCAGCGGACAGGGTTGGGACACTGAAGCTTTCTTT
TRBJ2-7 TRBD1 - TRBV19 CASSVGTGGYEQYF TGTGCCAGTAGTGTCGGGACAGGGGGCTACGAGCAGTACTTC
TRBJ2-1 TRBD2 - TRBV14 CASSKPGLAGYSYNEQFF TGTGCCAGCAGCAAACCGGGACTAGCGGGATACTCCTACAATGAGCAGTTCTTC
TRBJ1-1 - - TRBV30 CAWEQVTEAFF TGTGCCTGGGAACAGGTCACTGAAGCTTTCTTT
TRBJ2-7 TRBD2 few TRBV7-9 CASSLVGGRYEQYF TGTGCCAGCAGCTTAGTCGGCGGGAGGTACGAGCAGTACTTC
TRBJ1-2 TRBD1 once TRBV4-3 CASSQDYPGGVGGYTF TGCGCCAGCAGCCAAGATTATCCAGGGGGCGTCGGTGGCTACACCTTC
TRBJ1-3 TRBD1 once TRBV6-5 CASRTGVSSGNTIYF TGTGCCTCAAGGACAGGGGTTAGCTCTGGAAACACCATATATTTT
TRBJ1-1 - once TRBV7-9 CASSRLNTEAFF TGTGCCAGCAGTAGATTGAACACTGAAGCTTTCTTT
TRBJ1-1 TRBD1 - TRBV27 CASSSDPRDRARNTEAFF TGTGCCAGCAGTTCCGATCCTAGGGACAGGGCTAGAAACACTGAAGCTTTCTTT
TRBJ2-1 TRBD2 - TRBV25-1 CASTGTSGRNNEQFF TGTGCCAGCACCGGGACTAGCGGGAGGAATAATGAGCAGTTCTTC
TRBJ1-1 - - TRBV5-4 CASSLVTGEAFF TGTGCCAGCAGCTTGGTTACAGGGGAAGCTTTCTTT
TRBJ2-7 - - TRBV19 CATIHGYEQYF TGTGCCACCATTCACGGCTACGAGCAGTACTTC
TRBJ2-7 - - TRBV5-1 CASSLGQGIGGYEQYF TGCGCCAGCAGCTTGGGGCAGGGGATTGGGGGCTACGAGCAGTACTTC
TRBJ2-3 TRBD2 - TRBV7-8 CASSLVGGGRAGTDTQYF TGTGCCAGCAGCTTAGTTGGTGGCGGGAGGGCGGGCACAGATACGCAGTATTTT
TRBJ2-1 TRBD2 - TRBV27 CASSSGTSSYNEQFF TGTGCCAGCAGCTCCGGGACTAGCTCCTACAATGAGCAGTTCTTC
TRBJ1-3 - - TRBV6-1 CASSGTGNNFGNTIYF TGTGCCAGCAGTGGTACAGGGAACAATTTTGGAAACACCATATATTTT
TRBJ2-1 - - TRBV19 CASREDTAGNEQFF TGTGCCAGTAGGGAAGACACGGCCGGCAATGAGCAGTTCTTC
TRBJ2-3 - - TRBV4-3 CASSQGAGSEVTDTQYF TGCGCCAGCAGCCAAGGTGCTGGATCGGAGGTCACAGATACGCAGTATTTT
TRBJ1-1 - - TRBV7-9 CASSPKRSIPEAFF TGTGCCAGCAGCCCCAAGCGGAGTATACCTGAAGCTTTCTTT
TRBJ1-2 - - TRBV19 CASGQYGYTF TGTGCCAGTGGACAGTATGGCTACACCTTC
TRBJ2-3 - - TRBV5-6 CASSLVVAVLSTDTQYF TGTGCCAGCAGCTTGGTTGTGGCGGTTCTTAGCACAGATACGCAGTATTTT
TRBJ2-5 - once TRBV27 CASSWRRGETQYF TGTGCCAGCAGTTGGCGGCGTGGGGAGACCCAGTACTTC
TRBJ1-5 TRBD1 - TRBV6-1 CASSEGQGNQPQHF TGTGCCAGCAGTGAAGGACAGGGGAATCAGCCCCAGCATTTT
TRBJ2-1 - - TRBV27 CASSSYGGAPYNEQFF TGTGCCAGCAGTTCTTACGGCGGGGCCCCCTACAATGAGCAGTTCTTC
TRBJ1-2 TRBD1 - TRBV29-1 CSVGTGTGENYGYTF TGCAGCGTAGGGACCGGGACAGGGGAGAACTATGGCTACACCTTC
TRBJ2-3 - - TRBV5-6 CASSLAGSDTQYF TGTGCCAGCAGCTTGGCCGGGTCAGATACGCAGTATTTT
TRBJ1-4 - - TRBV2 CASSYRMERSNEKLFF TGTGCCAGCAGTTACAGGATGGAAAGGTCAAATGAAAAACTGTTTTTT
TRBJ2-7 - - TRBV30 CAWSDGVDGSYEQYF TGTGCCTGGAGTGACGGGGTCGACGGCTCCTACGAGCAGTACTTC
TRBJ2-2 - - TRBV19 CASSIDWESNTGELFF TGTGCCAGTAGTATAGATTGGGAGTCTAACACCGGGGAGCTGTTTTTT
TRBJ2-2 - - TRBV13 CASSFIQGLVGTGELFF TGTGCCAGCAGCTTCATTCAGGGTCTGGTAGGGACCGGGGAGCTGTTTTTT